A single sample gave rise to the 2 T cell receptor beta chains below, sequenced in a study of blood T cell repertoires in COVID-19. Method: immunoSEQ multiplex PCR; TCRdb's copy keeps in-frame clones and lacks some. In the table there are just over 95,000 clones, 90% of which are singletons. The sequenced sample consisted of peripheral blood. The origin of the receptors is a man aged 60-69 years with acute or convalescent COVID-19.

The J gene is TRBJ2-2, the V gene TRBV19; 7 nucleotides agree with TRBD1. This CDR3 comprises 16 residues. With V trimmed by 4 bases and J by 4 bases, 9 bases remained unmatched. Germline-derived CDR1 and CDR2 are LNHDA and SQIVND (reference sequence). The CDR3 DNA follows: TGTGCCAGTAGTACCCGACAGGGACAAATCACCGGGGAGCTGTTTTTT. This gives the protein CASSTRQGQITGELFF.

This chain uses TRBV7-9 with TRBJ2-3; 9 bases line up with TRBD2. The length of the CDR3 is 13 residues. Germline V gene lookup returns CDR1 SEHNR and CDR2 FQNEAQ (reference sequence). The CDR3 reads CAARTSGTDTQYF. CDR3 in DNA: TGTGCAGCGAGGACTAGCGGCACAGATACGCAGTATTTT.